Listed below are T cell receptor beta chains from one sample, sequenced in a study of cytomegalovirus exposure and HLA in healthy donors. Only in-frame clones appear in the TCRdb table, and some are missing; sequencing was by immunoSEQ multiplex PCR. The data hold 65,000 or so clones, with approximately 67% observed a single time. The material sequenced was PBMCs. The receptors here all came from a young man in good health and CMV-seronegative. Each CDR3 is given with its conserved first and last residue. Some rows have no size entry. The others give once, few or many, or a class for an expanded clone.

cdr3_aa cdr3_length v_call clone_size j_call
CASSLNSRDYYGYTF 15 TRBV7-2 few TRBJ1-2
CASSQKNPGALAFF 14 TRBV7-9 . TRBJ1-1
CASSLRTGGSSGNTIYF 17 TRBV7-8 . TRBJ1-3
CASSFRQDSYEQYF 14 TRBV5-1 . TRBJ2-7
CASSQDTYNEQFF 13 TRBV18 few TRBJ2-1
CASTKSGTRGFYEQYF 16 TRBV5-7 . TRBJ2-7
CASRGQNTEAFF 12 TRBV25-1 . TRBJ1-1
CASSYQNLAGALYTDTQYF 19 TRBV13 . TRBJ2-3
CASSFRRGYEQYF 13 TRBV7-3 . TRBJ2-7
CASSQDPGGDTQYF 14 TRBV4-1 once TRBJ2-3
CASSEEGINTEAFF 14 TRBV6-4 . TRBJ1-1
CASSLYTSGPKQFF 14 TRBV7-3 few TRBJ2-1
CASSARRAYNEQFF 14 TRBV6-5 once TRBJ2-1
CASSRDSSSGANVLTF 16 TRBV2 few TRBJ2-6
CASSEWGGAGETQYF 15 TRBV25-1 few TRBJ2-5
CASSKEGHVLNQPQHF 16 TRBV7-8 . TRBJ1-5
CASSSTGAIATNEKLFF 17 TRBV5-1 few TRBJ1-4